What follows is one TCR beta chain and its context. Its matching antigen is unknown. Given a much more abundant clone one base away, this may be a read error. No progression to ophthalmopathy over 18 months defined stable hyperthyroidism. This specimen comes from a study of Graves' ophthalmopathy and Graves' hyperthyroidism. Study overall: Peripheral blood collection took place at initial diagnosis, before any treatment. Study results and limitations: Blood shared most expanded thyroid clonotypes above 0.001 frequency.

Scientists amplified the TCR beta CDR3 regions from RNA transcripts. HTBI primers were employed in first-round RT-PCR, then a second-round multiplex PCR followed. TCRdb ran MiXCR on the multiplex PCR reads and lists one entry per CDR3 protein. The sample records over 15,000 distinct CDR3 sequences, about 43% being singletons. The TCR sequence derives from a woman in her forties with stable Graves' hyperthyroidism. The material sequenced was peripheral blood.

CDR3 residues: CASSLSLDTQYF. CDR3 DNA: TGTGCCAGCAGCTTGAGTTTAGATACGCAGTATTTT. The chain combines TRBV5-4 with TRBJ2-3; D ambiguous. The V and J ends lost 1 base and 5 bases respectively, with 5 bases between them. The germline CDR1 and CDR2 sequences are SGHNT and YYREEE (reference sequence). This CDR3 spans 12 amino acids.